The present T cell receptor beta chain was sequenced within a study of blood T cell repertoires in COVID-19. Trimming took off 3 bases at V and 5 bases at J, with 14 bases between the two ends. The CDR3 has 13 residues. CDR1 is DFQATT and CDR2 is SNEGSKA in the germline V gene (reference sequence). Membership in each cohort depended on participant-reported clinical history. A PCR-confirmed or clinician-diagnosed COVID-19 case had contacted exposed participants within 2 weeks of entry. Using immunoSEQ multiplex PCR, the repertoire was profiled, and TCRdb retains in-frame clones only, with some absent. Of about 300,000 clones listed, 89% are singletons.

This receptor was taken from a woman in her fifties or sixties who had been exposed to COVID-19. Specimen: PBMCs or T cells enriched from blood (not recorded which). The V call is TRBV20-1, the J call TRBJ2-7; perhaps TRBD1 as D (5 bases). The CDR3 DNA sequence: TGCAGTGCTAGTGATGGCAGGGCCGACGAGCAGTACTTC. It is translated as CSASDGRADEQYF.